The present entry profiles one T cell receptor beta chain with its context. Its cognate antigen has yet to be identified. No much larger clonotype is one base removed from it; base qualities were not supplied. This sample is part of a study of blood T cell repertoires in COVID-19 (TCRdb year 2020). Study-level background: Collaborator samples came from the United States, Italy and Spain and covered acute and convalescent phases of COVID-19. The material from the prospective study consisted of cDNA or gDNA derived from T cells, B-cell-depleted T cells, or PBMCs. The dataset comprised deeply sampled blood TCRbeta repertoires from subjects exposed to, actively infected with, or recovered from COVID-19. The repertoires were released in a freely available public database meant as a resource for research on the immune response to SARS-CoV-2. Samples came from the ongoing ImmuneRACE study (first 160 participants) plus 1,254 subjects from 6 global collaborators. The sample metadata nearly always contained a de-identified subject ID, COVID-19 status, age in years and sex. Where available, HLA class I and class II types were obtained from metadata supplied by the sample provider rather than from assay-based typing.

At one collaborating source in Seattle, patients were enrolled during active infection and were followed longitudinally through the course of disease. The collaborating institutions used their own protocols to collect whole blood in K2EDTA tubes. For TCRbeta analysis, collaborators shipped samples in one of three forms: frozen whole blood, isolated PBMCs, or DNA extracted from either of those sample types. What the authors observed across the whole study: The amount of clinical and demographic metadata varied by source and participant and was provided uncurated.

TCRbeta CDR3 regions were amplified from genomic DNA by means of the immunoSEQ Assay, a bias-controlled multiplex PCR. The source study handled its data this way. Within the assay, amplification of reference gene primers was used to estimate how many nucleated cells each sample contained. Sequence reads were collapsed and filtered to measure the absolute abundance of every unique TCRbeta CDR3 rearrangement. For each sample, productive Simpson clonality was calculated as the square root of Simpson's diversity index across productive rearrangements. TCRdb obtained this table from immuneACCESS and retained in-frame rearrangements with V and J assigned. These tables miss some clones; where compared with another copy, unresolved V genes account for less than half of the shortfall, and the remainder is unexplained. For V, J and clone size, that table is used; D and trimming come from the DNA. The sample has some 150,000 clones on record, approximately 85% of them singletons. Jointly, the top ten make up under 0.8% of the sample.

Including cysteine and phenylalanine, the CDR3 has 16 amino acids. Only the CDR3 region is kept as DNA, spanning 48 bases read in frame from base 1. V is pruned by 7 bases and J by 2 bases, leaving 8 bases of the junction without a gene match. CDR1 is given as LNHDA and CDR2 as SQIVND, both from the germline V gene (reference sequence). The rearrangement joined TRBV19 to TRBJ2-1; 10 bases in the middle match TRBD1. This receptor was taken from a man in his sixties with COVID-19, enrolled during active disease. Sequencing used peripheral blood. In nucleotide form, the sequence is TGTGCCAGTACTCGCGAAGGACAGGGGGCCTACAATGAGCAGTTCTTC. Translated, it gives CASTREGQGAYNEQFF.